The rows below give T cell receptor beta chains drawn from one sample of a study of blood T cell repertoires in COVID-19. Sequencing was performed with immunoSEQ multiplex PCR; in TCRdb, only in-frame clones are kept and a portion is missing. The sample has just under 60,000 clones, around 84% seen once. Sequencing was done on a sample of peripheral blood. The receptors come from a human donor with active COVID-19. The donor label of this sample is uncertain. Both conserved end residues are part of each CDR3.

>15|TRBJ2-7|TRBV18
CASSPFSVTGGEQYF
>15|TRBJ2-7|TRBV23-1
CASSQRTALGGEQYF
>16|TRBJ1-5|TRBV6-6
CASRNRDEYSNQPQHF
>13|TRBJ1-5|TRBV24-1
CATSGRGNQPQHF
>18|TRBJ2-2|TRBV5-1
CASSLARGGGPNTGELFF
>13|TRBJ1-2|TRBV28
CASSRDRVDGYTF
>16|TRBJ1-1|TRBV4-2
CASSPPRRGGATEAFF
>13|TRBJ1-1|TRBV10-2
CASRRQVNTEAFF
>14|TRBJ2-3|TRBV7-2
CASSLDAGTDTQYF
>16|TRBJ2-7|TRBV4-3
CASSRALQTSVDEQYF
>15|TRBJ1-1|TRBV9
CASSPEGQGGTEAFF
>14|TRBJ2-1|TRBV18
CASSPDSPYNEQFF
>14|TRBJ2-7|TRBV4-3
CASSAGTGVREQYF
>15|TRBJ2-2|TRBV6-5
CASSYSRGNTGELFF
>15|TRBJ2-2|TRBV11-2
CASSAIAKQTGELFF
>18|TRBJ2-3|TRBV4-1
CASSQDRTSGVLTDTQYF
>16|TRBJ2-1|TRBV5-1
CASSLLGQNYPNEQFF
>15|TRBJ1-1|TRBV7-2
CASSRRTGQNTEAFF
>11|TRBJ1-1|TRBV19
CASSSGQGAQF
>14|TRBJ2-1|TRBV19
CASSLGRLYNEQFF
>12|TRBJ2-5|TRBV28
CASTGDQETQYF
>13|TRBJ1-1|TRBV3-1/TRBV3-2
CASSPGTGYEAFF
>14|TRBJ2-5|TRBV5-4
CASSQAGREETQYF
>12|TRBJ2-5|TRBV3-1/TRBV3-2
CASSQGPETQYF
>17|TRBJ1-2|TRBV4-1
CASSHPPRGQANYGYTF
>13|TRBJ2-1|TRBV18
CASSLSGYNEQFF
>15|TRBJ2-7|TRBV4-2
CASSQAGGSAYEQYF
>15|TRBJ2-1|TRBV10-1
CASSTGTGAYNEQFF
>14|TRBJ2-5|TRBV18
CASSLSRLKETQYF
>14|TRBJ2-7|TRBV7-9
CASSSRQAPNEQYF
>14|TRBJ2-1|TRBV19
CASSIRDDWDEQFF
>12|TRBJ2-7|TRBV6-4
CASPRQPYEQYF
>15|TRBJ1-2|TRBV7-2
CASSPGQGALYGYTF
>16|TRBJ2-2|TRBV28
CASSSSDRVSSGELFF
>17|TRBJ2-2|TRBV5-5
CASSLLAGGSFTGELFF
>14|TRBJ2-7|TRBV13
CASSYTGASYEQYF
>13|TRBJ2-1|TRBV29-1
CSVDHKQDNEQFF
>17|TRBJ2-1|TRBV9
CASSPYLSSGDYNEQFF
>14|TRBJ2-1|TRBV9
CASSLSGSGDEQFF
>19|TRBJ2-1|TRBV5-1
CASSFLPGGEDSSYNEQFF
>14|TRBJ2-7|TRBV29-1
CSVETGLGMDEQYF
>14|TRBJ2-2|TRBV2
CASSVSRGTGELFF
>15|TRBJ2-1|TRBV7-6
CASSLEPGQYNEQFF
>13|TRBJ2-5|TRBV11-2
CASSWRPQETQYF
>17|TRBJ1-4|TRBV19
CASSMRIGGGKNEKLFF
>13|TRBJ2-7|TRBV27
CASSHGQGREQYF
>12|TRBJ2-7|TRBV2
CASKEVSYEQYF